Presented here are 22 T cell receptor beta chains from one specimen sequenced in a study of blood T cell repertoires in COVID-19. Repertoires were generated with immunoSEQ multiplex PCR, while TCRdb's copy carries only in-frame clones and drops some. The repertoire includes fewer than 150,000 clones, more than 80% of them detected once, and approximately 6.1% sits in the top ten. Sequencing was done on a sample of peripheral blood. The receptors originated from a human donor in a cohort sampled during active COVID-19.

CDR3 in DNA: TGTGCCAGCAGCCGAGACAGGGAGGCTAATGAAAAACTGTTTTTT. It specifies CASSRDREANEKLFF. The gene calls are TRBV6-5 and TRBJ1-4; 7 bases are a match to TRBD1. V gave up 6 bases and J gave up 3 bases; unmatched junction bases: 7. The CDR3 contains 15 residues. Looked up from germline, CDR1 is MNHEY and CDR2 is SVGAGI.

This clone was seen only once. The chain employs TRBV7-8 and TRBJ1-1; D gene ambiguous. CDR1 and CDR2 (germline): SGHVS, FQNEAQ. V was shortened by 4 bases and J by 11 bases, with 14 bases between the two germline ends. The length of the CDR3 is 12 residues. CDR3 sequence reads: CASSSHRGWAFF. CDR3 sequence (DNA): TGTGCCAGCAGCTCACACCGAGGATGGGCTTTCTTT.

This sequence joins TRBV9 and TRBJ1-2, with TRBD1 identical over 7 bases. CDR3 size: 15 residues. In germline, CDR1 is SGDLS, CDR2 YYNGEE. Trimming took 3 bases from V and 6 from J; bases not matched to a gene: 11. This chain's CDR3 is CASSATSGTANGYTF. The CDR3 nucleotides read TGTGCCAGCAGCGCAACTTCCGGGACAGCAAATGGCTACACCTTC.

This rearrangement joins TRBV19 to TRBJ2-5, with TRBD1 matching 10 bases. This CDR3 is 16 amino acids long. V gave up 6 bases and J gave up 5 bases; unmatched junction bases: 12. CDR1 and CDR2 from the germline V gene are LNHDA and SQIVND (reference sequence). The CDR3 nucleotides read TGTGCCAGTAGCAAATCAAAGACAGGGGGCATGGAGACCCAGTACTTC. Its translation: CASSKSKTGGMETQYF. Full variable domain (outside the CDR3, taken from reference TRBV19 and TRBJ2-5): DGGITQSPKYLFRKEGQNVTLSCEQNLNHDAMYWYRQDPGQGLRLIYYSQIVNDFQKGDIAEGYSVSREKKESFPLTVTSAQKNPTAFYLCASSKSKTGGMETQYFGPGTRLLVL.

For this clone: Other nucleotide sequences in the sample specify the same CDR3. The V call is TRBV7-2, the J call TRBJ1-5, with a possible D match to TRBD1 (6 bases). Germline CDR1 and CDR2: SGHTA and FQGNSA. This CDR3 comprises 14 residues. Trimming took off 4 bases at V and 4 bases at J, with 11 bases between the two ends. The CDR3 here is CASSSTRGNQPQHF. The CDR3 DNA reads as TGTGCCAGCAGCTCCACCAGGGGAAATCAGCCCCAGCATTTT.

The chain joins TRBV6-5 to TRBJ1-2; 7 nucleotides agree with TRBD1. From germline, CDR1 is MNHEY and CDR2 SVGAGI. The CDR3 length is 14 residues. V lost 5 bases to trimming and J lost 5 bases; unmatched junction nucleotides: 8. The CDR3 reads CASSRTGLTYGYTF. The CDR3 DNA reads TGTGCCAGCAGTCGGACAGGTCTAACGTATGGCTACACCTTC.

This sequence joins TRBV11-1 and TRBJ1-1; D is perhaps TRBD1 (5 bases). The germline gives CDR1 SGHAT, CDR2 FQDESV (reference sequence). The CDR3 has 13 amino acids. Trimming removed 4 bases at V and 1 base at J, with 7 bases between. CDR3 coding DNA: TGTGCCAGCAGCTACGACAGGAACACTGAAGCTTTCTTT. This translates into CASSYDRNTEAFF.

This chain links TRBV3-1 (or the pseudogene TRBV3-2) with TRBJ1-1; TRBD1 matches 8 bases. This CDR3 spans 14 amino acids. Germline CDR1 and CDR2: LGHDT and YNNKEL (reference sequence). V lost 4 bases and J lost 3; bases outside the gene matches: 4. The CDR3 coding sequence is TGTGCCAGCAGCCCCAGGGGGCATGACACTGAAGCTTTCTTT. It translates to CASSPRGHDTEAFF.

This rearrangement joins TRBV19 to TRBJ1-4; tentative D call: TRBD1 (5 bases). V gave up 3 bases and J gave up 2 bases, with 7 bases separating them. CDR3 length equals 14 residues. Looked up from germline, CDR1 is LNHDA and CDR2 is SQIVND (reference sequence). The CDR3 loop reads CASSIGGTNEKLFF. Here the CDR3 DNA reads TGTGCCAGTAGTATCGGGGGTACTAATGAAAAACTGTTTTTT.

This clone was seen once. This chain uses TRBV10-3 with TRBJ1-1, with D unclear. The V and J ends lost 5 bases and 1 base respectively, with 11 bases between them. The CDR3 is made up of 14 amino acids. The V gene's germline CDR1 is ENHRY and CDR2 SYGVKD. This chain's CDR3 is CAISQQKSNTEAFF. CDR3 nucleotide sequence: TGTGCCATCAGTCAACAGAAATCGAACACTGAAGCTTTCTTT.

A few counts support this clone. The chain carries TRBV7-3 and TRBJ1-6; D gene ambiguous. V was cut by 5 bases and J by 6 bases, with 8 bases left in between. The germline gives CDR1 SGHTA, CDR2 FQGTGA. The CDR3 covers 13 residues. The CDR3 region has the DNA TGTGCCAGCAGCCCCGGTGGTAATTCACCCCTCCACTTT. It yields the protein CASSPGGNSPLHF.

This chain links TRBV19 with TRBJ1-6; maybe TRBD1 (6 bases). Per germline, CDR1 LNHDA and CDR2 SQIVND (reference sequence). The CDR3 sequence is 13 residues long. Trimming cost V 7 bases and J 7 bases, with 11 bases left between them. The CDR3, as DNA: TGTGCCAGTAAGTACAGGGAGAATTCACCCCTCCACTTT. Amino acids: CASKYRENSPLHF.

The V call is TRBV11-2, the J call TRBJ1-2; D is unresolved. The length of the CDR3 is 15 residues. Germline CDR1 and CDR2: SGHAT and FQNNGV. Trimming shortened V by 0 bases and J by 4 bases, and 12 bases separated the two germline ends. This CDR3 is CASSLDPADTYGYTF. CDR3 in DNA: TGTGCCAGCAGCTTAGATCCGGCTGACACCTATGGCTACACCTTC.

V gene TRBV4-3 combines with J gene TRBJ1-2, with TRBD1 identical over 7 bases. Germline-derived CDR1 and CDR2 are LGHNA and YSLEER. V lost 0 bases to trimming and J lost 8 bases; unmatched junction nucleotides: 12. This CDR3 has 16 residues. The CDR3 loop reads CASSQDLRGLMGGYTF. The CDR3 bases are TGCGCCAGCAGCCAAGATCTGAGGGGGCTCATGGGGGGCTACACCTTC.

This rearrangement joins TRBV11-2 to TRBJ2-5, with 9 bases lining up with TRBD2. V was clipped by 5 bases and J by 7 bases; unmatched bases: 11. CDR1 and CDR2 from the germline V gene are SGHAT and FQNNGV. There are 15 residues in the CDR3. CDR3 bases: TGTGCCAGCAGCCCGGAGGGCGGGGGGGCAGGGACCCAGTACTTC. It encodes CASSPEGGGAGTQYF.

This clone has just one count. The rearrangement uses TRBV28 and TRBJ2-1; 12 bases map to TRBD1. Germline V lookup: CDR1 MDHEN, CDR2 SYDVKM. The CDR3 covers 16 residues. The V segment lost 2 bases and the J segment 8 bases; nucleotides outside the gene matches: 7. This CDR3 reads CASSLPLGDRGHEQFF. CDR3 DNA sequence: TGTGCCAGCAGTTTACCTTTAGGGGACAGGGGGCATGAGCAGTTCTTC.

J is TRBJ2-5 and V is TRBV19; TRBD1 matches 10 bases. The CDR3 is 15 residues long. Germline trimming cut 8 bases from V and 4 bases from J; bases unmatched to any gene: 10. Per germline, CDR1 LNHDA and CDR2 SQIVND (reference sequence). The CDR3 coding sequence is TGTGCCAGTTCAACCGGGACAGGGGATGGAGAGACCCAGTACTTC. Translating gives CASSTGTGDGETQYF. The variable domain in full, completed from reference TRBV19 and TRBJ2-5, reads DGGITQSPKYLFRKEGQNVTLSCEQNLNHDAMYWYRQDPGQGLRLIYYSQIVNDFQKGDIAEGYSVSREKKESFPLTVTSAQKNPTAFYLCASSTGTGDGETQYFGPGTRLLVL.

This clone was recorded once. V and J are TRBV24-1 and TRBJ1-2; 9 bases line up with TRBD1. The CDR3 runs to 13 residues. After removal of 6 bases from V and 4 bases from J, the junction contained 2 bases not matched to a gene. Per the germline V gene, CDR1 is KGHDR and CDR2 is SFDVKD. DNA of the CDR3: TGTGCCACCAGTACGGGACAGGGCTATGGCTACACCTTC. This sequence encodes CATSTGQGYGYTF.

The chain joins TRBV5-4 to TRBJ1-2, with 7 bases fitting TRBD1. CDR3 size: 13 residues. Germline lookup yields CDR1 SGHNT and CDR2 YYREEE (reference sequence). J was trimmed by 1 base and V by 4 bases; bases with no gene match: 1. In DNA, the CDR3 is TGTGCCAGCAGCGCAGGGGGTAACTATGGCTACACCTTC. Protein product: CASSAGGNYGYTF.

This rearrangement joins TRBV5-6 to TRBJ1-4; no reliable D call. The V end was cut by 0 bases, the J end by 2 bases, with 8 bases between. The length of the CDR3 is 15 residues. The V gene's germline CDR1 is SGHDT and CDR2 YYEEEE. This CDR3 is CASSLGGVTNEKLFF. CDR3 DNA: TGTGCCAGCAGCTTGGGGGGAGTTACTAATGAAAAACTGTTTTTT.

V and J are TRBV18 and TRBJ1-1, with D possibly TRBD1 on 5 matching bases. This CDR3 has 15 amino acids. Trimming took off 3 bases at V and 3 bases at J, with 14 bases between the two ends. Germline V gene data show CDR1 as KGHSH and CDR2 as LQKENI. This chain's CDR3 is CASSPLAGGDTEAFF. In nucleotides, the CDR3 is TGTGCCAGCTCACCTTTGGCCGGGGGGGACACTGAAGCTTTCTTT.

The V gene is TRBV25-1, the J gene TRBJ2-5; maybe TRBD1 (6 bases). Germline V CDR1 and CDR2: MGHDK, SYGVNS. This CDR3 has 16 residues. V lost 6 bases and J lost 4, with 21 bases in between. The CDR3 here is CASSQLITGSGETQYF. CDR3 in DNA: TGTGCCAGCAGCCAGCTAATTACAGGGAGTGGAGAGACCCAGTACTTC.